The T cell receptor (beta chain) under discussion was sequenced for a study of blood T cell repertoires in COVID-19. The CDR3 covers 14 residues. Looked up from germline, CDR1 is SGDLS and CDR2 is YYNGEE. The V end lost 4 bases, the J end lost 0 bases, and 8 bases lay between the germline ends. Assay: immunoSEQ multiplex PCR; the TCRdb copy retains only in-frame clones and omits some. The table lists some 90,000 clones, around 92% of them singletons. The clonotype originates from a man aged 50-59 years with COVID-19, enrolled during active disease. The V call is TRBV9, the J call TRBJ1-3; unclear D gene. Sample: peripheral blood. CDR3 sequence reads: CASSPRGSGNTIYF. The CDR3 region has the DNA TGTGCCAGCAGCCCCCGGGGCTCTGGAAACACCATATATTTT.